These 4 T cell receptor beta chains share one sample of origin, sequenced in a study of blood T cells in healthy people across ages. Then a second PCR, running roughly 7 to 11 cycles, was carried out with a sample-barcoded 5' primer and a J-beta primer mix. Each CDR3 protein gets one entry after TCRdb re-called the 5' RACE reads with MiXCR. The data show about 800,000 distinct CDR3 sequences, about half seen once. The sequencing input was blood. These receptors originate from a man older than 75 in good health.

The chain combines TRBV29-1 with TRBJ2-1; 8 bases are a match to TRBD2. CDR1 and CDR2 from the germline V gene are SQVTM and ANQGSEA. With 3 bases clipped from V and 0 bases from J, the junction kept 4 bases outside the gene matches. The CDR3 has 15 amino acids. CDR3 bases: TGCAGCGTTGACGGCGGGGGGTCCTCCTACAATGAGCAGTTCTTC. Translated, it gives CSVDGGGSSYNEQFF.

This chain uses TRBV7-9 with TRBJ2-1; unclear D gene. Germline CDR1 reads SEHNR; CDR2 reads FQNEAQ (reference sequence). The CDR3 extends over 14 amino acids. V was trimmed by 1 base and J by 8 bases, leaving 12 bases between them. The CDR3 DNA follows: TGTGCCAGCAGCTTAGGAGCATCTCACGATGAGCAGTTCTTC. Residues: CASSLGASHDEQFF.

The chain uses TRBV20-1 and TRBJ1-5; TRBD1 matches 7 bases. V shed 2 bases and J 7 bases; nucleotides not matched to a gene: 5. The length of the CDR3 is 13 residues. The germline V gene encodes CDR1 DFQATT and CDR2 SNEGSKA (reference sequence). CDR3 sequence reads: CSARPQGGQPQHF. The DNA for the CDR3 is TGCAGTGCTAGACCCCAGGGGGGACAGCCCCAGCATTTT.

The V and J genes are TRBV20-1 and TRBJ1-5, with D perhaps matching TRBD1 (5 bases). The CDR3 loop spans 13 amino acids. Trimming pared 6 bases from V and 4 bases from J, leaving 13 bases between. CDR1 is DFQATT, CDR2 SNEGSKA, per germline (reference sequence). CDR3: CSARPYRNQPQHF. As DNA, the CDR3 is TGCAGTGCGCGCCCCTACAGGAATCAGCCCCAGCATTTT.